The clone carrying this T cell receptor (beta chain) was observed a handful of times. Antigen specificity is unknown. The entry originates in a study of response to subunit inactivated influenza vaccine. Study outcomes and limitations: The authors suggested that few new T cells are recruited per seasonal influenza vaccination.

Germline V gene data show CDR1 as SQVTM and CDR2 as ANQGSEA. CDR3 length: 11 amino acids. Unmatched junction bases numbered 3, after V lost 6 bases and J lost 5 bases. One entry per CDR3 protein results from TCRdb running MiXCR on the RT-PCR reads. This table holds 400,000 to 550,000 distinct CDR3 sequences, around 25% found once. This receptor was obtained from a man in his forties or fifties who received an inactivated influenza vaccine. V gene TRBV29-1 combines with J gene TRBJ1-2; 7 nucleotides align to TRBD1. The input for sequencing was CD4+ T cells sorted from PBMCs, taken roughly 5 days after vaccination. The CDR3, as DNA: TGCAGCGTCGCGACAGGGTATGGCTACACCTTC. Amino acids: CSVATGYGYTF.